This T cell receptor beta chain was identified in a study of CD8+CD57+ T cells in acquired aplastic anemia. As for the study in general: Average DNA yield from sorted CD4+ and CD8+ cells was around 3 ug.

Study conclusions and caveats: It was found that twenty-nine CD8+ CDR3 sequences were shared between patients and controls. Patients and healthy controls showed no significant CD8+ Simpson's diversity difference.

Germline V CDR1 and CDR2: ENHRY, SYGVKD. 8 amino acids form the CDR3, both terminal residues included. With regard to this clonotype: Its matching antigen is unknown. Since no conserved phenylalanine or tryptophan closes the CDR3, a read error is the likely cause. No DNA is shown, since the ends of the CDR3 on it are uncertain; the CDR3 is the one TCRdb lists.

Selection for sequencing was limited to patients who had shown CD8+CD57+ cell expansion by flow cytometry. Therapy had not been given to patients before blood sampling. Genomic DNA was employed as the template in profiling TCR beta VDJ and CDR3. TCRdb recomputed calls from the reads with MiXCR, one row per CDR3 protein. The table records around 170,000 distinct CDR3 sequences, approximately 44% of them present only once. This clonotype was obtained from a human donor with aplastic anemia. Sequenced input: sorted CD4+, CD8+, or CD8+CD57+ T cells (not recorded which) from PBMCs. The chain is built from TRBV10-3 and TRBJ1-3. This chain's CDR3 is CAISGLAG.